The rows below give T cell receptor beta chains drawn from one sample of a study of blood T cell repertoires in COVID-19. Repertoires were generated with immunoSEQ multiplex PCR, while TCRdb's copy carries only in-frame clones and drops some. Found here are about 140,000 clones, approximately 83% of them singletons; the top ten hold around 1.6%. The specimen was peripheral blood. Source of these receptors: a human donor in a cohort sampled during active COVID-19. CDR3s include the opening cysteine and the closing phenylalanine or tryptophan. Each record gives: CDR3 protein, CDR3 DNA, J gene, D gene, clone size, V gene. D genes are given only for firm matches. Where a row states a size, it is once, few, many or the class of an expanded clone; other rows omit it.

CDR3: CASSLGPSVGGAFNTEAFF
DNA: TGTGCCAGCAGCTTAGGCCCGTCCGTCGGGGGGGCATTCAACACTGAAGCTTTCTTT
J: TRBJ1-1
D: NA
size: NA
V: TRBV7-6

CDR3: CASSVSQGKTEAFF
DNA: TGTGCCAGCAGCGTCTCACAGGGGAAAACTGAAGCTTTCTTT
J: TRBJ1-1
D: TRBD1
size: NA
V: TRBV9

CDR3: CASSYLDSRNTGELFF
DNA: TGTGCCAGCAGTTACCTGGACTCCCGAAACACCGGGGAGCTGTTTTTT
J: TRBJ2-2
D: NA
size: NA
V: TRBV6-2/TRBV6-3

CDR3: CASSGGRTNYGYTF
DNA: TGTGCCAGCAGCGGAGGGAGAACCAACTATGGCTACACCTTC
J: TRBJ1-2
D: NA
size: NA
V: TRBV6-5

CDR3: CASSLGAALFSYEQYF
DNA: TGTGCCAGCAGTTTAGGGGCAGCCCTCTTCTCCTACGAGCAGTACTTC
J: TRBJ2-7
D: NA
size: NA
V: TRBV27

CDR3: CASSLAGAVETQYF
DNA: TGTGCCAGCAGCTTAGCGGGAGCGGTGGAGACCCAGTACTTC
J: TRBJ2-5
D: NA
size: NA
V: TRBV7-2

CDR3: CASSLPGTSAQTQYF
DNA: TGTGCCAGCAGCTTGCCCGGGACATCCGCGCAGACCCAGTACTTC
J: TRBJ2-5
D: NA
size: NA
V: TRBV5-4

CDR3: CASSGTHGRAYEQYF
DNA: TGTGCCAGCAGTGGGACACACGGAAGGGCCTACGAGCAGTACTTC
J: TRBJ2-7
D: NA
size: NA
V: TRBV25-1

CDR3: CASSLFQKAFF
DNA: TGTGCCAGCAGTTTGTTTCAGAAAGCTTTCTTT
J: TRBJ1-1
D: NA
size: few
V: TRBV12-3/TRBV12-4

CDR3: CASRAGTDLGEQYF
DNA: TGTGCCAGCAGAGCGGGGACCGATCTAGGAGAGCAGTACTTC
J: TRBJ2-7
D: TRBD2
size: NA
V: TRBV28

CDR3: CSGMTGGNTEAFF
DNA: TGCAGCGGTATGACAGGGGGCAACACTGAAGCTTTCTTT
J: TRBJ1-1
D: TRBD1
size: NA
V: TRBV29-1

CDR3: CASSSGQAVDTQYF
DNA: TGCGCCAGCAGCTCCGGACAGGCGGTGGATACGCAGTATTTT
J: TRBJ2-3
D: TRBD1
size: NA
V: TRBV5-1

CDR3: CASSLAGGAYNEQFF
DNA: TGTGCTAGCAGCTTAGCGGGAGGGGCCTACAATGAGCAGTTCTTC
J: TRBJ2-1
D: TRBD2
size: NA
V: TRBV7-7

CDR3: CASSLAGLRETQYF
DNA: TGTGCCAGCAGCTTAGCGGGGCTCCGGGAGACCCAGTACTTC
J: TRBJ2-5
D: NA
size: NA
V: TRBV7-2

CDR3: CASSPGTQLIYGYTF
DNA: TGTGCCAGCAGCCCTGGGACACAACTCATCTATGGCTACACCTTC
J: TRBJ1-2
D: NA
size: NA
V: TRBV3-1/TRBV3-2

CDR3: CASSLQGPQGKTQYF
DNA: TGTGCCAGCAGTTTACAGGGGCCTCAGGGCAAGACCCAGTACTTC
J: TRBJ2-5
D: NA
size: NA
V: TRBV27

CDR3: CSVGRDEKLFF
DNA: TGCAGCGTCGGCCGGGATGAAAAACTGTTTTTT
J: TRBJ1-4
D: NA
size: NA
V: TRBV29-1

CDR3: CASSQFRDRGPYEQYF
DNA: TGTGCCAGCAGCCAATTCCGGGACAGGGGCCCCTACGAGCAGTACTTC
J: TRBJ2-7
D: TRBD1
size: NA
V: TRBV3-1/TRBV3-2

CDR3: CASSYLWTGDYGYTF
DNA: TGTGCCAGCAGTTACTTGTGGACAGGGGACTATGGCTACACCTTC
J: TRBJ1-2
D: TRBD1
size: NA
V: TRBV6-2/TRBV6-3

CDR3: CASSDRGNEKLFF
DNA: TGTGCCAGCAGTGACAGGGGTAATGAAAAACTGTTTTTT
J: TRBJ1-4
D: NA
size: NA
V: TRBV2

CDR3: CASSGTSRETQYF
DNA: TGTGCCAGCAGCGGCACTAGTAGGGAGACCCAGTACTTC
J: TRBJ2-5
D: NA
size: NA
V: TRBV9

CDR3: CASSLDRAYEQYF
DNA: TGTGCCAGCAGCTTAGACAGAGCCTACGAGCAGTACTTC
J: TRBJ2-7
D: NA
size: NA
V: TRBV7-2

CDR3: CASSQPTLGGDTEAFF
DNA: TGCGCCAGCAGCCAACCCACGTTGGGGGGAGACACTGAAGCTTTCTTT
J: TRBJ1-1
D: NA
size: NA
V: TRBV4-1

CDR3: CASSETGTGKEYEQYF
DNA: TGTGCCAGCAGTGAAACGGGGACAGGGAAAGAATACGAGCAGTACTTC
J: TRBJ2-7
D: TRBD1
size: NA
V: TRBV2

CDR3: CASSSGTGGITDTQYF
DNA: TGTGCCAGCAGCAGCGGGACAGGGGGAATCACAGATACGCAGTATTTT
J: TRBJ2-3
D: TRBD1
size: NA
V: TRBV7-2

CDR3: CASNRDRRANQPQHF
DNA: TGTGCCAGCAATCGGGACAGGAGGGCGAATCAGCCCCAGCATTTT
J: TRBJ1-5
D: TRBD1
size: once
V: TRBV2

CDR3: CASRGRGVTF
DNA: TGTGCCAGCAGGGGCAGGGGTGTCACCTTC
J: TRBJ1-2
D: NA
size: many
V: TRBV9

CDR3: CASSGDREGNQPQHF
DNA: TGTGCCAGCTCGGGGGACAGGGAGGGCAATCAGCCCCAGCATTTT
J: TRBJ1-5
D: TRBD1
size: NA
V: TRBV6-5

CDR3: CASSPATGKGNTEAFF
DNA: TGTGCCAGCAGTCCTGCGACAGGGAAAGGGAACACTGAAGCTTTCTTT
J: TRBJ1-1
D: TRBD1
size: NA
V: TRBV28

CDR3: CSASGTSGSQEQYF
DNA: TGCAGCGCCTCAGGTACTAGCGGGAGTCAGGAGCAGTACTTC
J: TRBJ2-7
D: TRBD2
size: NA
V: TRBV29-1

CDR3: CASSLMPGTYEQYF
DNA: TGTGCCAGCAGCTTAATGCCAGGGACCTACGAGCAGTACTTC
J: TRBJ2-7
D: NA
size: few
V: TRBV7-3

CDR3: CASSSYRDYTGELFF
DNA: TGTGCCAGCAGCTCATACAGGGATTACACCGGGGAGCTGTTTTTT
J: TRBJ2-2
D: NA
size: NA
V: TRBV7-9

CDR3: CASSFGTSLSSYNEQFF
DNA: TGTGCCAGCAGTTTTGGGACTAGCTTAAGCTCCTACAATGAGCAGTTCTTC
J: TRBJ2-1
D: TRBD2
size: NA
V: TRBV28

CDR3: CASSLVGATGEKLFF
DNA: TGCGCCAGCAGCTTGGTGGGGGCAACTGGGGAAAAACTGTTTTTT
J: TRBJ1-4
D: NA
size: NA
V: TRBV5-1

CDR3: CSVTGTGYSGTNTEAFF
DNA: TGCAGCGTGACGGGGACAGGGTATTCCGGTACGAACACTGAAGCTTTCTTT
J: TRBJ1-1
D: TRBD1
size: NA
V: TRBV29-1

CDR3: CSVEGVRDGYTF
DNA: TGCAGCGTTGAAGGGGTCCGGGATGGCTACACCTTC
J: TRBJ1-2
D: NA
size: NA
V: TRBV29-1

CDR3: CASRLAGDTDTQYF
DNA: TGTGCCAGCAGACTAGCGGGAGATACAGATACGCAGTATTTT
J: TRBJ2-3
D: TRBD2
size: NA
V: TRBV6-6

CDR3: CASSWTGVGEQYF
DNA: TGTGCCAGCAGCTGGACAGGGGTTGGCGAGCAGTACTTC
J: TRBJ2-7
D: TRBD1
size: NA
V: TRBV7-6

CDR3: CASRAPGLAGPDTQYF
DNA: TGTGCCAGCAGGGCTCCGGGACTAGCGGGACCAGATACGCAGTATTTT
J: TRBJ2-3
D: TRBD2
size: NA
V: TRBV28

CDR3: CATSDQRTSFINEQFF
DNA: TGTGCCACCAGTGACCAGAGGACTAGCTTTATCAATGAGCAGTTCTTC
J: TRBJ2-1
D: TRBD2
size: NA
V: TRBV24-1

CDR3: CASGTGSNQPQHF
DNA: TGTGCCTCCGGGACAGGGAGCAATCAGCCCCAGCATTTT
J: TRBJ1-5
D: TRBD1
size: NA
V: TRBV19

CDR3: CASIPPGLSGGYTF
DNA: TGTGCCAGCATCCCCCCGGGGTTATCGGGCGGCTACACCTTC
J: TRBJ1-2
D: NA
size: NA
V: TRBV6-5

CDR3: CASGLRSPYEQFF
DNA: TGTGCTAGTGGTTTGAGGAGCCCGTATGAGCAGTTCTTC
J: TRBJ2-1
D: NA
size: NA
V: TRBV12-5

CDR3: CASSLFGTAATSLHF
DNA: TGTGCCAGCAGTTTATTTGGGACAGCAGCTACTTCCCTCCACTTT
J: TRBJ1-6
D: TRBD1
size: NA
V: TRBV27

CDR3: CASPSGSTNTGELFF
DNA: TGTGCCAGCCCAAGCGGCAGCACGAACACCGGGGAGCTGTTTTTT
J: TRBJ2-2
D: NA
size: few
V: TRBV18

CDR3: CASRLGDNTYEQYF
DNA: TGTGCAAGTCGCTTGGGGGACAACACCTACGAGCAGTACTTC
J: TRBJ2-7
D: NA
size: NA
V: TRBV12-2

CDR3: CASSLRGASGNTIYF
DNA: TGTGCCAGCAGCTTGCGGGGGGCCTCTGGAAACACCATATATTTT
J: TRBJ1-3
D: NA
size: NA
V: TRBV5-5

CDR3: CASSESGTSYHEQYF
DNA: TGTGCCAGCAGTGAATCGGGGACTAGCTACCACGAGCAGTACTTC
J: TRBJ2-7
D: TRBD2
size: NA
V: TRBV25-1

CDR3: CASSQEIGLAPETQYF
DNA: TGTGCCAGCAGCCAAGAGATCGGACTAGCCCCAGAGACCCAGTACTTC
J: TRBJ2-5
D: TRBD2
size: NA
V: TRBV14

CDR3: CASSTPGTGGGYTF
DNA: TGTGCCAGCAGCACACCCGGGACAGGGGGTGGCTACACCTTC
J: TRBJ1-2
D: TRBD1
size: NA
V: TRBV9